One sample yielded the 9 T cell receptor beta chains listed below, sequenced in a study of shared clonotypes between healthy human individuals. Using immunoSEQ multiplex PCR, the repertoire was profiled, and TCRdb retains in-frame clones only, with some absent. The table lists about 2 million clones, 95% of them singletons, with more than 0.1% in the top ten. The sequenced material came from naive CD4+ T cells sorted from blood. This sample's subset: CD45RA+ positively selected. The receptors stem from a man younger than 30 in good health.

This clone turned up a few times. For the CDR3, the DNA is TGTGCCAGCAATTGGGACATTCCCCTTGGCTACACCTTC. It is translated as CASNWDIPLGYTF. V usage is TRBV6-1 and J usage is TRBJ1-2, with D possibly matching TRBD1 (6 bases). V was clipped by 7 bases and J by 7 bases, with 16 bases between them. Germline lookup yields CDR1 MNHNS and CDR2 SASEGT. This CDR3 is built from 13 residues.

The genes are TRBV7-9 and TRBJ1-3; the D gene is possibly TRBD1 (5 bases). Trimming took 1 base from V and 4 from J, leaving 14 bases between them. CDR1 and CDR2 (germline): SEHNR, FQNEAQ (reference sequence). This CDR3 is 16 amino acids long. CDR3 nucleotides: TGTGCCAGCAGCTTAGTGGGGACCGAAATGGGAAACACCATATATTTT. Translating it yields CASSLVGTEMGNTIYF.

J is TRBJ2-3 and V is TRBV2, with D unresolved. The CDR3 extends over 11 amino acids. CDR1 is SNHLY and CDR2 is FYNNEI in the germline V gene. For the CDR3, the DNA is TGTGCATGGATGACCGGAGATACGCAGTATTTT. It specifies CAWMTGDTQYF.

The chain links TRBV5-4 to TRBJ1-2; 8 positions agree with TRBD1. Looked up from germline, CDR1 is SGHNT and CDR2 is YYREEE (reference sequence). The J segment lost 6 bases and the V segment lost 4 bases, leaving 14 bases of the junction unmatched. There are 16 residues in the CDR3. CDR3 DNA sequence: TGTGCCAGCAGCACAGTAACCGGGACAGGAGACCATGGCTACACCTTC. This encodes CASSTVTGTGDHGYTF.

Details on this clone: Germline is not matched at one junction end, which may reflect a read error. The gene calls are TRBV9 and TRBJ2-1, with 11 nucleotides matching TRBD2. This CDR3 region has 15 residues. Germline lookup yields CDR1 SGDLS and CDR2 YYNGEE. In nucleotides, the CDR3 is TGTGCCAGCAGCGTACCTAGCGGGGGGTACACTGAGCAGTTCTTC. Its protein is CASSVPSGGYTEQFF. The whole variable domain, remainder taken from reference TRBV9 and TRBJ2-1, is DSGVTQTPKHLITATGQRVTLRCSPRSGDLSVYWYQQSLDQGLQFLIQYYNGEERAKGNILERFSAQQFPDLHSELNLSSLELGDSALYFCASSVPSGGYTEQFFGPGTRLTVL.

V gene TRBV7-8 combines with J gene TRBJ1-4; 10 nucleotides line up with TRBD1. The germline CDR1 and CDR2 sequences are SGHVS and FQNEAQ. V trimming: 5 bases; J trimming: 5 bases; junction bases outside the gene matches: 5. This CDR3 contains 15 residues. The CDR3 region has the DNA TGTGCCAGCAGCCCGAGGGACAGGGGAAATGAAAAACTGTTTTTT. This codes for CASSPRDRGNEKLFF. The full variable domain, rest sourced from reference TRBV7-8 and TRBJ1-4, is GAGVSQSPRYKVAKRGQDVALRCDPISGHVSLFWYQQALGQGPEFLTYFQNEAQLDKSGLPSDRFFAERPEGSVSTLKIQRTQQEDSAVYLCASSPRDRGNEKLFFGSGTQLSVL.

Comments on this clone: The junction departs from the called germline gene at one end, perhaps through a read error. The sample contains more than one DNA sequence encoding this CDR3. The V gene is TRBV5-4, the J gene TRBJ2-1; the match to TRBD2 covers 11 bases. The length of the CDR3 is 17 residues. Germline V gene lookup returns CDR1 SGHNT and CDR2 YYREEE (reference sequence). CDR3 region: CASSHSGGASRVNEQFF. Written as DNA, the CDR3 is TGCGCCAGCAGCCATAGCGGGGGGGCCTCAAGGGTCAATGAGCAGTTCTTC.

This rearrangement joins TRBV30 to TRBJ1-2; 8 positions match TRBD1. V lost 1 base to trimming and J lost 8 bases; unmatched junction nucleotides: 9. Germline-derived CDR1 and CDR2 are GTSNPN and SVGIG (reference sequence). This CDR3 has 14 amino acids. The CDR3 sequence: CAWSATGTGGGYTF. The CDR3 DNA reads as TGTGCCTGGAGTGCCACCGGGACAGGAGGGGGCTACACCTTC.

Here the CDR3 reads CASSEALGNSPLHF. In DNA, the CDR3 is TGTGCCAGCAGTGAAGCGTTGGGGAATTCACCCCTCCACTTT. The gene calls are TRBV6-1 and TRBJ1-6, with no clear D. This CDR3 comprises 14 residues. V lost 0 bases and J lost 7, with 7 bases in between. CDR1 and CDR2 (germline): MNHNS, SASEGT.